This TCR beta chain was identified in a study of beta chain features in type 1 diabetes. Study findings and constraints: VDJ junctions from type 1 diabetes patients carried fewer insertions and larger deletions. Type 1 diabetes patients had TCRB CDR3s that were shorter (moderately but significantly so) in all four CD4+ subsets.

This clone was counted only a few times. Its antigen is not known. Sorted CD4+ subsets: naive, central memory, regulatory, stem cell-like memory (CD45RO/CCR7/CD25/CD127/CD95/CD27 panel). cDNA synthesis used the whole RNA isolate, giving expressed TCRB sequences. An average around 3.3 million reads came from naive, central memory and regulatory T cell samples. Profiled with immunoSEQ multiplex PCR; TCRdb holds only in-frame clones, not every one. The sample lists around 690,000 clones; over 10% were seen once. CDR3 length: 15 residues. Germline V gene lookup returns CDR1 SGHRS and CDR2 YFSETQ. Deletions cut 2 bases from V and 4 bases from J, with 16 bases between.

What was sequenced was naive CD4+ T cells from blood. The source of this sequence is a man aged 25-45 years with type 1 diabetes. The chain joins TRBV5-1 to TRBJ2-7; the D is unclear. CDR3 nucleotide sequence: TGCGCCAGCAGCTTAGTCTTGGAACTCGGGTACGAGCAGTACTTC. This encodes CASSLVLELGYEQYF.